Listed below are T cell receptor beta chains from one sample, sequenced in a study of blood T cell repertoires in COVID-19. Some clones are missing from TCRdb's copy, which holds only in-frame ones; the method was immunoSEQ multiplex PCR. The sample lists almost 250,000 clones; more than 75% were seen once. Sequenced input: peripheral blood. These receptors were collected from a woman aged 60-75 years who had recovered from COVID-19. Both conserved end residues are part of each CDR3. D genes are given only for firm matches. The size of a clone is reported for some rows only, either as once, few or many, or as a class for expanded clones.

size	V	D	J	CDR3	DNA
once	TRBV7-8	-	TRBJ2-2	CASSLARARSSNTGELFF	TGTGCCAGCAGCTTAGCGAGGGCGAGGTCTTCGAACACCGGGGAGCTGTTTTTT
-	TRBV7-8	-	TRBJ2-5	CASIVAGGSETQYF	TGTGCCAGCATTGTGGCAGGGGGGTCGGAGACCCAGTACTTC
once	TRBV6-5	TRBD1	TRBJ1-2	CASSYYGQGTIGYTF	TGTGCCAGCAGTTACTACGGACAGGGGACAATCGGCTACACCTTC
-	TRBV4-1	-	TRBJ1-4	CASSQGSLPREKLFF	TGCGCCAGCAGCCAAGGGTCCCTCCCGCGGGAAAAACTGTTTTTT
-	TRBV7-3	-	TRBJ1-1	CASSPRRNTEAFF	TGTGCCAGCAGCCCCCGGAGGAACACTGAAGCTTTCTTT
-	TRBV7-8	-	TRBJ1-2	CASSLGGIARDYGYTF	TGTGCCAGCAGCTTGGGGGGGATTGCCAGGGATTATGGCTACACCTTC
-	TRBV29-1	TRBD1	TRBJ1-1	CSVEQGGFVREAFF	TGCAGCGTTGAACAGGGGGGATTTGTGCGTGAAGCTTTCTTT
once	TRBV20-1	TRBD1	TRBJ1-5	CSASKDRGLWTQHF	TGCAGTGCTAGTAAGGACAGGGGCCTTTGGACCCAGCATTTT
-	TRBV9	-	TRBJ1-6	CASSAEGSPLHF	TGTGCCAGCAGCGCGGAGGGGTCACCCCTCCACTTT
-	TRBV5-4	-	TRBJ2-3	CASSPVPWGVSSSTDTQYF	TGTGCCAGCAGCCCCGTTCCGTGGGGGGTTTCCTCTAGCACAGATACGCAGTATTTT
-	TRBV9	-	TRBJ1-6	CASSVDVLGSSPLHF	TGTGCCAGCAGCGTAGACGTCCTTGGTAGCTCACCCCTCCACTTT
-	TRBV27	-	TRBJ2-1	CASSLTTSNNEQFF	TGTGCCAGCAGTTTGACGACTAGTAACAATGAGCAGTTCTTC